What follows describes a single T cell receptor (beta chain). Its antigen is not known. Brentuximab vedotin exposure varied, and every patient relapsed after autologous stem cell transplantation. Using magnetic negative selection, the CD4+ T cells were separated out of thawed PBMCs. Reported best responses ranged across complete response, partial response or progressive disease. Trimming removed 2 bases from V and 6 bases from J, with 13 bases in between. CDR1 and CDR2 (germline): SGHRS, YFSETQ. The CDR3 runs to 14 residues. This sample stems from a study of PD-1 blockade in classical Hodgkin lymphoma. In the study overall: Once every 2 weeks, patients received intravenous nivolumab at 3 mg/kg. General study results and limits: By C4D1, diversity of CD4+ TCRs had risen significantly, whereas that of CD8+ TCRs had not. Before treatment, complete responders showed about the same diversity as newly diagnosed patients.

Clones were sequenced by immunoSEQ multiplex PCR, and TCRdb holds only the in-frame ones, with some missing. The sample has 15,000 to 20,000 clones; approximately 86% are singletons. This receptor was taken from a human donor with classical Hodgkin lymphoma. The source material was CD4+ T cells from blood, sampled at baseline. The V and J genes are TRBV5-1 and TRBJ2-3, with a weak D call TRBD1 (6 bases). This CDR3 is CASSFRQVRDTQYF. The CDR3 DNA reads TGCGCCAGCAGCTTCAGACAGGTGCGGGATACGCAGTATTTT.